This T cell receptor beta chain was identified during a study of a mutant IDH1 vaccine in newly diagnosed glioma. Overall study: Vaccination began 4-6 weeks post radiotherapy alone, or with temozolomide cycles. Patients were pretreated with radiotherapy, temozolomide, or both, mostly both.

Comments on this clone: The antigen is undetermined.

Measured with immunoSEQ multiplex PCR; TCRdb has only the in-frame clones, and not every one. This sample has around 57,000 clones, with approximately 89% found just once. After removal of 8 bases from V and 7 bases from J, the junction contained 18 bases not matched to a gene. CDR3 length equals 17 residues. Per germline, CDR1 MGHDK and CDR2 SYGVNS. Specified time point: week 11, during vaccination. Alongside topical imiquimod, each dose of vaccine comprised 300 ug of mutant IDH1 20-mer peptide. Material: PBMCs, obtained from a glioma patient whose treatment included an IDH1 peptide vaccine. The origin of this receptor is a man aged 35 to 55 with glioma. The chain recombines TRBV25-1 with TRBJ2-2; 8 positions match TRBD1. The CDR3 DNA sequence: TGTGCCAGCGAACCCAGGGGGCGCGGGTATGGGAGCGGGGAGCTGTTTTTT. The encoded protein is CASEPRGRGYGSGELFF.